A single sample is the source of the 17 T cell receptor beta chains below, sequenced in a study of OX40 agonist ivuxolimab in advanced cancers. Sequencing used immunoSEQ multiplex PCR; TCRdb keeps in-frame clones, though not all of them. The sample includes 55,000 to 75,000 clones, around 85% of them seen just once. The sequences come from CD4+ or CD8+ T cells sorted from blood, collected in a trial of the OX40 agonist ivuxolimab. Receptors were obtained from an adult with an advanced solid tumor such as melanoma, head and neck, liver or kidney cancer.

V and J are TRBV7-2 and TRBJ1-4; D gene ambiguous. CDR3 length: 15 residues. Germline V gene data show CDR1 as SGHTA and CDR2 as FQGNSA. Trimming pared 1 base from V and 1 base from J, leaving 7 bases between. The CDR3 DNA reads TGTGCCAGCAGCTTAGGTCTGGGAACTAATGAAAAACTGTTTTTT. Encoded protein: CASSLGLGTNEKLFF.

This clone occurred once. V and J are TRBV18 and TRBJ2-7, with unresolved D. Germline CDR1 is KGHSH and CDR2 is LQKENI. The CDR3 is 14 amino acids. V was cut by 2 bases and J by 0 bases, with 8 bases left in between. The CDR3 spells CASSPRMDSYEQYF. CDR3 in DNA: TGTGCCAGCTCACCAAGGATGGACTCCTACGAGCAGTACTTC.

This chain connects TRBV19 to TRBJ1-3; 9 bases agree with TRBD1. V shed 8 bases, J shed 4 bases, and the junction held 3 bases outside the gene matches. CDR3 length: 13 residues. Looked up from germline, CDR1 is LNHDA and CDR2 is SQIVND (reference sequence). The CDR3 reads CASLQGAGNTIYF. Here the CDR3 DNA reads TGTGCCAGTTTACAGGGGGCCGGAAACACCATATATTTT.

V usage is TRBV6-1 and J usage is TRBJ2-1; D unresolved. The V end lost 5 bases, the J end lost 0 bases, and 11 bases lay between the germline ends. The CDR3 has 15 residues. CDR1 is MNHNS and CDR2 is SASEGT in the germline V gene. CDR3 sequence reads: CASSSFWASYNEQFF. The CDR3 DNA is TGTGCCAGCAGTTCTTTTTGGGCCTCCTACAATGAGCAGTTCTTC.

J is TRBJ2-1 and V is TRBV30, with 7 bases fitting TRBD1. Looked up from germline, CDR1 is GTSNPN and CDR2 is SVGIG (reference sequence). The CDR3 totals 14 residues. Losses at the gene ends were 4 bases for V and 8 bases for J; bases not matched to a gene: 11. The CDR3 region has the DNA TGTGCCTGGACCCTCCCTGACAGGGACCATGAGCAGTTCTTC. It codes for CAWTLPDRDHEQFF.

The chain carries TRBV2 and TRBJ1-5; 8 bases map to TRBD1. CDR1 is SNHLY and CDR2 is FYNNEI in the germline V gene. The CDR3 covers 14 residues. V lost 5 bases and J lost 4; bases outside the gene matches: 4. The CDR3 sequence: CASSQDRVNQPQHF. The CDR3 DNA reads TGTGCCAGCAGTCAGGACAGGGTAAATCAGCCCCAGCATTTT.

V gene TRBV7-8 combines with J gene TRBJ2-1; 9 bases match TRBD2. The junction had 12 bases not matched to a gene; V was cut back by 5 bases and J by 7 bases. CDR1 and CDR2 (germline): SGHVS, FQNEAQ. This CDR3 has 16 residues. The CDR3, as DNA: TGTGCCAGCAGCCCCCGCTCGCTAGCGGGGAGGAATGAGCAGTTCTTC. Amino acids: CASSPRSLAGRNEQFF.

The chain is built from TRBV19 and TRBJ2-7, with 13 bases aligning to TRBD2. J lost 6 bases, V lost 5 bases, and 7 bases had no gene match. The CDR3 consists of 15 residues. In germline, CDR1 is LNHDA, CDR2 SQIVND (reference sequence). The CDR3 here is CASSPGLAGESEQYF. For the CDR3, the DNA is TGTGCCAGTAGTCCAGGACTAGCGGGAGAAAGCGAGCAGTACTTC.

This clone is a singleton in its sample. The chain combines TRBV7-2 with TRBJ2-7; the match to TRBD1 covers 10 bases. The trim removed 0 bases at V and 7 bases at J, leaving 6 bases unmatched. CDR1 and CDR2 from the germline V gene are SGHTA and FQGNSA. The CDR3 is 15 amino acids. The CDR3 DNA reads TGTGCCAGCAGCTTAGCAGGACAGGGGGGCTGGGAGCAGTACTTC. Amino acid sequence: CASSLAGQGGWEQYF.

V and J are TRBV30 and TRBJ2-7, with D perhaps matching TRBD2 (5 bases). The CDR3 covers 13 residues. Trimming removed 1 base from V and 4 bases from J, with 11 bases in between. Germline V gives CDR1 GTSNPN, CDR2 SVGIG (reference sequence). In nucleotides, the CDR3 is TGTGCCTGGAGTGGAGGGAAGGGATACGAGCAGTACTTC. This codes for CAWSGGKGYEQYF. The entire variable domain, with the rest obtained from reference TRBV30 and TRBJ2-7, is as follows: SQTIHQWPATLVQPVGSPLSLECTVEGTSNPNLYWYRQAAGRGLQLLFYSVGIGQISSEVPQNLSASRPQDRQFILSSKKLLLSDSGFYLCAWSGGKGYEQYFGPGTRLTVT.

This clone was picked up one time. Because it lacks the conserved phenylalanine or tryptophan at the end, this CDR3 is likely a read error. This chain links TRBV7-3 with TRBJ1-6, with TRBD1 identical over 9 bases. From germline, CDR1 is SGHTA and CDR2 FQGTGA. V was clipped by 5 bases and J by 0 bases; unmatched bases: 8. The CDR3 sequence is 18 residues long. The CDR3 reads CASSTGQGSNSYNSPLHL. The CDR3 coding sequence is TGTGCCAGCAGCACGGGACAGGGAAGTAACTCCTATAATTCACCCCTCCACCTT.

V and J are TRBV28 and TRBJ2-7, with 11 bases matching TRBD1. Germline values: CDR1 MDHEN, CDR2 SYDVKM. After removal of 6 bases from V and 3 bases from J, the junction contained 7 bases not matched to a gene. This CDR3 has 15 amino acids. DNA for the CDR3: TGTGCCAGCAGGGACGCCGGGACAGGGGGCTACGAGCAGTACTTC. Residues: CASRDAGTGGYEQYF.

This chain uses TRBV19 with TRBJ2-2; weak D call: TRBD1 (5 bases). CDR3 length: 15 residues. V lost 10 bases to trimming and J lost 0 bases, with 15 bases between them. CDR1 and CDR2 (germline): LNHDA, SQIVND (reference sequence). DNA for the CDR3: TGTGCCACCAGGGTCCGGACGTCGAACACCGGGGAGCTGTTTTTT. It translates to CATRVRTSNTGELFF.

The CDR3: CASSLTDPKNIQYF. The DNA for the CDR3 is TGTGCCAGCAGCTTGACAGACCCGAAAAACATTCAGTACTTC. The chain links TRBV7-9 to TRBJ2-4; D perhaps matches TRBD1 (5 bases). V gave up 3 bases and J gave up 4 bases, with 10 bases separating them. Per germline, CDR1 SEHNR and CDR2 FQNEAQ (reference sequence). The CDR3 loop spans 14 amino acids.

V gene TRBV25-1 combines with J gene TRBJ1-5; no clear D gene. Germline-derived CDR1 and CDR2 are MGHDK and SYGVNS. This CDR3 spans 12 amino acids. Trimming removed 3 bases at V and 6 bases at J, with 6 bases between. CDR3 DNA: TGTGCCAGCAGTGACGGCTTTCAGCCCCAGCATTTT. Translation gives CASSDGFQPQHF.

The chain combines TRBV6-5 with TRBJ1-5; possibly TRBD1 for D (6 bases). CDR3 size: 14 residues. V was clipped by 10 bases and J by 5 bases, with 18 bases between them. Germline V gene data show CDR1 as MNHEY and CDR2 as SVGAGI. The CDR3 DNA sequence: TGTGCCACCTTTAAGGGGGGGGGCTATCAGCCCCAGCATTTT. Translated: CATFKGGGYQPQHF.

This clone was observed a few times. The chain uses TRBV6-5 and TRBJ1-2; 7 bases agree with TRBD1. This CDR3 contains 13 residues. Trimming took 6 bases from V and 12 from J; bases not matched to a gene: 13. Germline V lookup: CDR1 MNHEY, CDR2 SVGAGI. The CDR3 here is CASRRGTEGKDTF. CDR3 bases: TGTGCCAGCAGACGAGGGACAGAGGGCAAGGACACCTTC.